This T cell receptor (beta chain) was sequenced in a study of T-cell memory formation after mild COVID-19 (dated by TCRdb to about 2021). In the study overall: TCR sequence clusters from the two donors were found to be largely donor specific. In a couple of donors, T-cell clones that expanded and contracted after mild COVID-19 were tracked by sequencing TCRalpha and TCRbeta repertoires over time. Two young, previously healthy adult volunteers made up the cohort, one male and one female. The study at large found these results: Only a couple of mild cases were covered in the study, and larger cohorts including severe cases with pre-infection samples were considered necessary. Clones that contracted from day 15 to 85 showed balanced CD4/CD8 phenotypes, whereas a second wave of clones that expanded from day 15 to 37 leaned towards CD4+. Contracting CD4+ clones were located mainly in the CM and EM memory subsets, whereas CD8+ clones were found to be enriched in EMRA. Some responding clones were detected in pre-infection memory, which suggested that pre-existing cross-reactive memory T cells had joined the SARS-CoV-2 response. SARS-CoV-2 specificity of the second-wave clones peaking on day 37 was not confirmed.

The instrument given in TCRdb is Illumina NovaSeq 6000. Using 5'RACE with constant-segment primers, TCRalpha and TCRbeta cDNA libraries were constructed, with sample barcodes and unique molecular identifiers added in the process. RNA was extracted from every sample with Trizol reagent. Libraries were amplified in two PCR steps, with a second sample barcode and Illumina TruSeq adapters added in the second step. Sequencing of libraries was performed on an Illumina NovaSeq with 2 x 150 bp paired-end reads. Under the source paper's analysis protocol: The reads were demultiplexed and collapsed into UMI-guided consensus sequences using migec v1.2.7. Using mixcr v2.1.11, UMI consensuses were aligned to TRA and TRB V and J templates and then assembled into clonotypes. A clonotype was counted as expanded or contracted only if both edgeR and NoisET called the change significant, with noise models trained on biological replicates. For edgeR calls, the thresholds were a false discovery rate-adjusted p below 0.01 and a log2 fold-change of 1. As an exploratory analysis of dynamics, max-normalized trajectories of the 1000 most abundant clonotypes were examined by PCA with hierarchical clustering. Separately sequenced CD4+ and CD8+ repertoires were used to assign the CD4 or CD8 phenotype of responding clones. The raw public reads went through TCRdb reprocessing: fastp at Q25, MiXCR clone calling, in-frame beta chains kept. Identical CDR3 proteins give one entry, which carries the most common genes and DNA. The V and J calls and clone size come from TCRdb's table, not from the authors' own analysis. This sample has around 25,000 distinct CDR3 sequences in its table, and about 8% of those were observed once. The top ten hold roughly an eighth of the sample.

Worth noting for this clonotype: The antigen it recognizes is unknown. Base qualities are not recorded, but no much larger clone differs from it by a single base.

Ficoll-Paque density gradient centrifugation was used to isolate PBMCs. Sequencing input: PBMCs or a T cell subset sorted from them (not recorded which). The receptor was isolated from an adult woman who had mild COVID-19 (a few samples of this study predate the infection). The sample titles of this study are shuffled in the database, so cell type and time point are left out; the donor was told from shared clones.

The DNA sequence reads TGCGCCAGCAGCTTTGGACAGGATGAAAAACTGTTTTTT. This encodes CASSFGQDEKLFF. The V and J genes are TRBV5-1 and TRBJ1-4; the central 7 bases match TRBD1. At the junction V is shortened by 2 bases and J by 6 bases; bases outside the gene matches: 1. Inclusive of the bounding cysteine and phenylalanine, the CDR3 is 13 residues long. The CDR3 DNA has 39 bases and is translated from base 1. Looking up the germline V gene yields CDR1 SGHRS and CDR2 YFSETQ.